Each of the 4 T cell receptor beta chains below was sequenced from the same sample in a study of shared clonotypes between healthy human individuals. This table comes from immunoSEQ multiplex PCR, and its TCRdb copy is limited to in-frame clones, with some not included. The repertoire holds about 1,500,000 clones, with 96% as singletons. The sample consisted of naive CD4+ T cells sorted from blood. Subset described: CD45RA+ positively selected. These receptors originate from a man aged 25-45 years in good health.

The rearrangement links TRBV28 to TRBJ2-3, with D possibly being TRBD1 or TRBD2 (5 bases each). Germline CDR1 and CDR2: MDHEN and SYDVKM. V was shortened by 5 bases and J by 0 bases, with 15 bases between the two germline ends. This CDR3 region has 16 residues. The CDR3 nucleotides read TGTGCCAGCAGTGAGAACTGGGGCGGGAGCACAGATACGCAGTATTTT. Its translation is CASSENWGGSTDTQYF.

This rearrangement joins TRBV11-2 to TRBJ2-1; 10 bases are a match to TRBD2. The junction had 9 bases not matched to a gene; V was cut back by 10 bases and J by 6 bases. Germline V gene lookup returns CDR1 SGHAT and CDR2 FQNNGV. This CDR3 region has 14 residues. The CDR3 loop is CATQSGRGGNEQFF. DNA for the CDR3: TGTGCCACCCAAAGCGGGAGGGGTGGCAATGAGCAGTTCTTC.

Comment on this clone: Other DNA sequences within the sample encode an identical CDR3. The V gene is TRBV19, the J gene TRBJ2-3; D remains unclear. The CDR3 contains 14 residues. Germline V CDR1 and CDR2: LNHDA, SQIVND (reference sequence). Trimming pared 3 bases from V and 0 bases from J, leaving 7 bases between. DNA of the CDR3: TGTGCCAGTAGTATCGGAACTAGCACAGATACGCAGTATTTT. This gives the protein CASSIGTSTDTQYF.

The gene calls are TRBV15 and TRBJ1-2; TRBD1 matches 7 bases. This CDR3 is 14 amino acids long. The germline CDR1 and CDR2 sequences are LNHNV and YYDKDF (reference sequence). V shed 1 base, J shed 4 bases, and the junction held 3 bases outside the gene matches. DNA for the CDR3: TGTGCCACCAGCAGAGCCGGGACAGCCTATGGCTACACCTTC. Encoded protein: CATSRAGTAYGYTF.